This TCR beta chain appears in the sequencing data of a study of cytomegalovirus exposure and HLA in healthy donors. This PCR relied on a set of 60 Vbeta primers and 13 Jbeta primers. The method was immunoSEQ multiplex PCR; TCRdb's version includes in-frame clones alone and lacks a portion of them. The sample lists over 75,000 clones; 70% to 80% were seen once. Findings and limits, study-wide: Later analysis revealed greater clonal expansion in HLA-associated TCR beta chains than in equally common others. Among the CMV-associated chains, three were confirmed in vitro as specific for CMV antigens.

Donors consisted of healthy bone marrow donors. CDR1 and CDR2 (germline): SEHNR, FQNEAQ (reference sequence). There are 12 residues in the CDR3. Trimming stripped 5 bases from V and 3 bases from J, with 7 bases between. The count of this clone is one. Its antigen is still unknown. The TCR was taken from a man between 60 and 75 years old in good health and CMV-seropositive. This rearrangement joins TRBV7-9 to TRBJ1-1, with D possibly TRBD1 on 5 matching bases. Sequenced: PBMCs. The CDR3 DNA reads as TGTGCCAGCAGCGACAGATACACTGAAGCTTTCTTT. This encodes CASSDRYTEAFF.